This T cell receptor (beta chain) is from a study of blood T cell repertoires in COVID-19. Turning to the study itself: T cells, B-cell-depleted T cells, or PBMCs supplied cDNA or gDNA.

Participants were aged 18 to 89 years from about two dozen US areas. Measured with immunoSEQ multiplex PCR; TCRdb has only the in-frame clones, and not every one. Of around 360,000 clones listed, approximately 87% are singletons. CDR1 and CDR2 from the germline V gene are SGHRS and YFSETQ. The CDR3 spans 15 residues. J gave up 7 bases and V 2 bases, and 9 bases lay outside the gene matches. This clonotype was obtained from a man aged 35-49 years in a cohort exposed to, infected with or recovered from COVID-19 (not recorded which). The specimen was PBMCs or T cells enriched from blood (not recorded which). V usage is TRBV5-1 and J usage is TRBJ2-7; 10 bases fit TRBD1. CDR3 protein: CASSFTGQGSGEQYF. The CDR3, as DNA: TGCGCCAGCAGCTTTACGGGACAGGGGTCGGGGGAGCAGTACTTC.